The clone carrying this T cell receptor beta chain was recorded a few times. Original methodology: The assay estimated nucleated cells by amplifying reference gene primers. The method was immunoSEQ multiplex PCR; TCRdb's version includes in-frame clones alone and lacks a portion of them. V, J and clone size were drawn from that table, and D and trimming were deduced from the DNA. The repertoire holds fewer than 200,000 clones, with roughly 89% as singletons. This entry comes from a study of blood T cell repertoires in COVID-19. Study background: PBMCs, B-cell-depleted T cells, or T cells were the source of the cDNA or gDNA that made up the material.

The CDR3 length is 13 residues. Trimming left V 7 bases short and J 8 bases short, with 20 bases between. Germline assignment: CDR1 SQVTM and CDR2 ANQGSEA. This receptor was obtained from a woman between 70 and 85 years old with COVID-19, enrolled during active disease. The specimen was peripheral blood. This chain uses TRBV29-1 with TRBJ1-2, with D uncertain. CDR3 residues: CSAESGIYGGYTF. The DNA for the CDR3 is TGCAGCGCTGAGTCGGGAATCTATGGGGGCTACACCTTC.